This T cell receptor beta chain stems from a study of blood T cell repertoires in COVID-19. The CDR3 has 21 amino acids. Trimming removed 4 bases from V and 3 bases from J; junction bases left unmatched: 19. Germline V gives CDR1 SGHVT, CDR2 SQSDAQ. Repertoires were generated with immunoSEQ multiplex PCR, while TCRdb's copy carries only in-frame clones and drops some. The sample records around 140,000 clones, about 87% being singletons. The material sequenced was peripheral blood. The sequence was collected from a human donor with COVID-19, enrolled during active disease. The donor label of this sample is uncertain. The chain has TRBV7-4 and TRBJ2-5; 14 bases map to TRBD2. The CDR3 loop is CASSSPGLAGAHRSCKETQYF. Written as DNA, the CDR3 is TGTGCCAGCAGCTCCCCGGGACTAGCGGGGGCCCACCGGAGCTGTAAAGAGACCCAGTACTTC.